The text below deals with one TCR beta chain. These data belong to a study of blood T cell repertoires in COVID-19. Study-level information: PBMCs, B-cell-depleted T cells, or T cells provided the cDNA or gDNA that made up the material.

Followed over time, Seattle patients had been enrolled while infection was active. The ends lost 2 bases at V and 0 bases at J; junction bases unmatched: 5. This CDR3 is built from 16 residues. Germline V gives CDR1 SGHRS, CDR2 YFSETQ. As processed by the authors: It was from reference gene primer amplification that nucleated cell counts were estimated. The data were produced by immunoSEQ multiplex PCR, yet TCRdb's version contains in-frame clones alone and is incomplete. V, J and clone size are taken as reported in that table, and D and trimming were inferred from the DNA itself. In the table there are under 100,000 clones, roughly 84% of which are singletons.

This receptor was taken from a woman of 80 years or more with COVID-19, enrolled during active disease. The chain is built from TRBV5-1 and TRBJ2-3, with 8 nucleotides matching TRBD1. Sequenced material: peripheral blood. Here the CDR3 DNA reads TGCGCCAGCAGCTTAAACGGACAGGGTAGCACAGATACGCAGTATTTT. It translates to CASSLNGQGSTDTQYF.